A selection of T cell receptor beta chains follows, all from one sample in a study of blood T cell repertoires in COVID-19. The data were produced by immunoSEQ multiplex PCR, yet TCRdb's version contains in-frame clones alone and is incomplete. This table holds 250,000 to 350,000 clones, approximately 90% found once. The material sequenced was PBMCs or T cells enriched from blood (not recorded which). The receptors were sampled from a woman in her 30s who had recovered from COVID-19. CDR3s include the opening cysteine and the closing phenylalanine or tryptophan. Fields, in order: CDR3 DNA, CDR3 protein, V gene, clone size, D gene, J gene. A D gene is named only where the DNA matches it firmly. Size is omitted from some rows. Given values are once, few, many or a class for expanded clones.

TGCGCCAGCAGCGGAGGACTAGCGGGAGGGAATGAGCAGTTCTTC CASSGGLAGGNEQFF TRBV5-1 . TRBD2 TRBJ2-1
TGTGCTAGCAGCTCCGACAGATTAACCGGGGAGCTGTTTTTT CASSSDRLTGELFF TRBV7-7 . . TRBJ2-2
TGTGCCAGCTTAACGGGACAGGGATATGGCTACACCTTC CASLTGQGYGYTF TRBV28 . TRBD1 TRBJ1-2
TGCGCCAGCAGCCAAGCCGATTTAGGGAGAGAGGCTGAAAAACTGTTTTTT CASSQADLGREAEKLFF TRBV4-1 . . TRBJ1-4
TGTGCCAGCAGTTCTCCGCGGGAAAATCAGCCCCAGCATTTT CASSSPRENQPQHF TRBV6-2/TRBV6-3 once . TRBJ1-5
TGTGCCAGCAGCTTAGGGACTAGCGGAGCTAGCACAGATACGCAGTATTTT CASSLGTSGASTDTQYF TRBV7-3 . TRBD2 TRBJ2-3
TGTGCCAGCAGTTCCTACACCGGGGAGCTGTTTTTT CASSSYTGELFF TRBV27 . . TRBJ2-2
TGTGCCAGCAGCTGGAGGGGGGGCACTGAAGCTTTCTTT CASSWRGGTEAFF TRBV5-6 . . TRBJ1-1
TGCGCCAGCAGCTTGAGTTTCGGGGGAACTAATGAAAAACTGTTTTTT CASSLSFGGTNEKLFF TRBV5-1 . . TRBJ1-4
TGTGCCAGCAGTTTATCTCGGACAGGGCTCTCCTACGAGCAGTACTTC CASSLSRTGLSYEQYF TRBV28 . TRBD1 TRBJ2-7
TGTGCCAGCTCACCAGGGCGGGGGAACACTGAAGCTTTCTTT CASSPGRGNTEAFF TRBV18 . . TRBJ1-1
TGCGCCAGCTCATCGGGACTAGCGTACAATGAGCAGTTCTTC CASSSGLAYNEQFF TRBV10-2 . TRBD2 TRBJ2-1
TGCAGCTTGGGACATTTTCAAGAGACCCAGTACTTC CSLGHFQETQYF TRBV29-1 . . TRBJ2-5
TGTGCCAGCAGCTGGGCAGGCAGGGGGCGAAATTCACCCCTCCACTTT CASSWAGRGRNSPLHF TRBV7-3 . TRBD1 TRBJ1-6
TGTGCCAGCAGCGTCGGGACAGTAAGAAACACTGAAGCTTTCTTT CASSVGTVRNTEAFF TRBV11-2 . TRBD1 TRBJ1-1
TGTGCCATCAGTTCAGGGCTTCATCAGCCCCAGCATTTT CAISSGLHQPQHF TRBV10-3 . . TRBJ1-5
TGTGCCAGCAGTTCCATCGGTTCCGGGACAGTTAGCAATCAGCCCCAGCATTTT CASSSIGSGTVSNQPQHF TRBV28 . TRBD1 TRBJ1-5
TGTGCCAGCAGCTCACGAGCGGGGAACTACAATGAGCAGTTCTTC CASSSRAGNYNEQFF TRBV5-4 . TRBD2 TRBJ2-1
TGTGCCAGCAGCCAAAGGCCTAGCGGAGCCTACGAGCAGTACTTC CASSQRPSGAYEQYF TRBV3-1/TRBV3-2 . TRBD2 TRBJ2-7
TGTGCCACCAGTGAACCACCGGGCGGGAGCTCCTACAATGAGCAGTTCTTC CATSEPPGGSSYNEQFF TRBV24-1 . TRBD2 TRBJ2-1
TGTGCCAGCGTCCGGGAAGCCATGACCGGGGAGCTGTTTTTT CASVREAMTGELFF TRBV28 . . TRBJ2-2
TGTGCCAGCAGTCCGGGACAGGGGACTCGGGACACCGGGGAGCTGTTTTTT CASSPGQGTRDTGELFF TRBV6-6 . TRBD1 TRBJ2-2
TGTGCCAGCAGCTCGCTAGGCGGACTCTATGGCTACACCTTC CASSSLGGLYGYTF TRBV5-5 . . TRBJ1-2
TGTGCCAGCAGTTCACTAGCGGGAGGAAGGAATGAGCAGTTCTTC CASSSLAGGRNEQFF TRBV6-2/TRBV6-3 . TRBD2 TRBJ2-1
TGTGCCAGCAGCCGCGGGGACAGGGTGAACGAGCAGTACTTC CASSRGDRVNEQYF TRBV12-1 . . TRBJ2-7
TGCAGTGCTAGAGATCCCCCGCTACAGTTCTTC CSARDPPLQFF TRBV20-1 once . TRBJ2-1
TGTGCCAGCAGCTTAGCCGACGGGAGAATTGAGACCCAGTACTTC CASSLADGRIETQYF TRBV7-2 few . TRBJ2-5
TGCGCCAGCAGCCAAGCAATCAACTCCTACGAGCAGTACTTC CASSQAINSYEQYF TRBV4-3 . . TRBJ2-7
TGTGCCAGCAGCGTCAGCGAAGGATACGAGCAGTACTTC CASSVSEGYEQYF TRBV9 . . TRBJ2-7
TGTGCCAGCAGCTTAGGTCCCGGGACAGGAAAAGAGACCCAGTACTTC CASSLGPGTGKETQYF TRBV7-2 . TRBD1 TRBJ2-5
TGTGCCAGCAGTTTAATGGAGGGTAGTGGCTACACCTTC CASSLMEGSGYTF TRBV12-3/TRBV12-4 . . TRBJ1-2
TGTGCCAGCAGGGAAAGGGGACAGAGTAACTATGGCTACACCTTC CASRERGQSNYGYTF TRBV3-1/TRBV3-2 few TRBD1 TRBJ1-2
TGCAGCGTTTTCGGGGCTAGCGGTTACAATGAGCAGTTCTTC CSVFGASGYNEQFF TRBV29-1 once TRBD2 TRBJ2-1
TGTGCCACCAGCCGGGAGAGGTCCTACAATGAGCAGTTCTTC CATSRERSYNEQFF TRBV15 . . TRBJ2-1
TGCGCCAGCAGCCTCGGACAGGGGGACTCTACCTATAATTCACCCCTCCACTTT CASSLGQGDSTYNSPLHF TRBV4-1 . TRBD1 TRBJ1-6
TGTGCCAGCAGCCTAGGGGGGGGTGCCTACGAGCAGTACTTC CASSLGGGAYEQYF TRBV28 . . TRBJ2-7
TGTGCCAGCAGCGTAGGGACAGCCTCTGGAAACACCATATATTTT CASSVGTASGNTIYF TRBV5-4 . TRBD1 TRBJ1-3
TGTGCCAGTAGTATAAGCCAGGCGACTGAGCAGTTCTTC CASSISQATEQFF TRBV19 . . TRBJ2-1
TGTGCCAGCAGAGTAGCGCTGAGCTCCTACAATGAGCAGTTCTTC CASRVALSSYNEQFF TRBV27 . . TRBJ2-1
TGTGCCAGCAGCGACGAGGCAGGGGGTATCACTGAAGCTTTCTTT CASSDEAGGITEAFF TRBV27 . TRBD1 TRBJ1-1
TGTGCCAGCAGCTTGGGGGACACCTCAGGGGCCCAGCATTTT CASSLGDTSGAQHF TRBV5-5 . . TRBJ1-5
TGTGCCAGCAGCCAACAGGGATCTGGAAACACCATATATTTT CASSQQGSGNTIYF TRBV27 . . TRBJ1-3
TGTGCCAGCTCACCAGCGGATCAAGAGACCCAGTACTTC CASSPADQETQYF TRBV18 . . TRBJ2-5
TGTGCCAGCAGTAAACCCGTCGGACTAGCGCCCTACAATGAGCAGTTCTTC CASSKPVGLAPYNEQFF TRBV5-6 . TRBD2 TRBJ2-1
TGTGCCAGCAGCTTAGTTGCAGGACTAGCGAGACAAAACAATGAGCAGTTCTTC CASSLVAGLARQNNEQFF TRBV7-8 . TRBD2 TRBJ2-1
TGCGCCAGCAGCGGGAGAGACACCGGGGAGCTGTTTTTT CASSGRDTGELFF TRBV5-1 . . TRBJ2-2